This TCR beta chain was sequenced in a study of identical twins. A template switching step contributed a universal primer site, while unique molecular identifiers were present in the cDNA. TCRdb reanalysed the 5' RACE reads using MiXCR and keeps one entry per CDR3 protein. The table lists around 100,000 distinct CDR3 sequences, about 6% of them singletons, with approximately 12% in the top ten. This clonotype showed up just a few times. The target antigen is unknown. This CDR3 comprises 13 residues. Trimming shortened V by 10 bases and J by 1 base, and 11 bases separated the two germline ends. Per germline, CDR1 MNHNS and CDR2 SASEGT. Study outcomes and limitations: Out-of-frame alpha sequences common to twins were enriched for low generation probability. In cord blood, abundant beta clonotypes had fewer insertions; memory showed no trend.

V gene TRBV6-1 combines with J gene TRBJ2-1, with D possibly being TRBD2 (5 bases). Source material: memory T cells sorted from blood. This receptor was obtained from a woman aged 45-65 years in good health. The CDR3 loop reads CAIPSGSYNEQFF. In nucleotides, the CDR3 is TGTGCCATACCGAGCGGATCCTACAATGAGCAGTTCTTC.